This paragraph reports one TCR beta chain. The antigen is not known. The sample contains more than one DNA sequence encoding this CDR3. Measured with immunoSEQ multiplex PCR; TCRdb has only the in-frame clones, and not every one. The sample carries 2 million to 2.5 million clones, over 90% recorded once. The data stem from a study of shared clonotypes between healthy human individuals. Study-level results: Generation probability values for non-shared clonotypes were lower than those for clonotypes shared by all four donors.

V lost 5 bases and J 1 base, leaving 6 bases between the germline ends. Germline assignment: CDR1 SGHRS and CDR2 YFSETQ. This CDR3 has 13 amino acids. CD45RA+ naive and CD45RA-negative memory subsets were separated from CD4+ cells. This receptor was obtained from a man younger than 35 in good health. Some clones in this sample may be carry-over from other donors' samples. The chain carries TRBV5-1 and TRBJ2-2; no reliable D call. What was sequenced was naive CD4+ T cells from PBMCs. Subset indicated: CD45RA+ positively selected. For the CDR3, the DNA is TGCGCCAGCAGAACAGAGAACACCGGGGAGCTGTTTTTT. This encodes CASRTENTGELFF.